This T cell receptor (beta chain) was documented in a study of T cell responses to AZD1222 COVID-19 vaccine (dated by TCRdb to about 2021). Study-level background: TCR sequencing was performed for 233 trial participants, of whom around 210 were given two doses of AZD1222 and about 25 were given two doses of MenACWY control vaccine. Trial participants were enrolled by age into subgroups of 18-55, 56-69 and 70-plus years, and roughly 150, 30 and 60 TCR-sequenced participants, respectively, were included in these subgroups. Overall study outcomes, separate from this receptor: The vaccine-associated CD4 TCRs covered the entire spike protein, and the dominant responses fell in regions 160-218 and 743-854. Conclusions about previously exposed vaccinees were limited because only six AZD1222 recipients were SARS-CoV-2 seropositive at baseline. Reportedly, almost half of the unique spike-specific TCRs recognized epitopes lying outside the regions that are mutated in the B.1.351 and B.1.1.7 variants. Because no samples from the day 14 peak response were available, repertoires could be characterized only after the peak T cell response. After two AZD1222 doses, both the breadth and the depth of spike-specific TCRs were significantly higher than at day 0 and than in MenACWY recipients. The 56-69-year group was small, and its depth increase did not reach significance, likely because of low power. Participants were mostly white British and included more females than males, and it was suggested by the authors that clonal diversity may have been underestimated.

V loses 2 bases, J loses 6 bases, and the germline ends lie 11 bases apart. Taken from cysteine to phenylalanine, the CDR3 has 15 residues. The sequence is cut down to CDR3 DNA, 45 bases in frame from base 1. The germline V gene sets CDR1 to SNHLY and CDR2 to FYNNEI. The CDR3 regions of human TCRbeta chains were analyzed by immunosequencing. For the original study's pipeline: TCRs in the repertoires were matched against a reference library of SARS-CoV-2-specific TCRs that had been generated with the MIRA antigen-specificity platform. Breadth meant the fraction of unique TCRs that were SARS-CoV-2-associated, whereas depth meant the fraction of total T cells that were SARS-CoV-2-associated. Using the MIRA data, each spike-specific TCR was mapped to the spike region that the TCR reacts to and placed in a CD4 or CD8 class. Log10-transformed breadth and depth values were compared by one-way ANOVA with Sidak's multiple comparisons tests. In TCRdb, the immuneACCESS table is reduced to in-frame sequences with V and J assigned. These tables do not hold every clone; where another copy was compared, an unresolved V gene accounts for under half, and the others remain unexplained. V, J and clone size were drawn from that table, and D and trimming were deduced from the DNA. For this sample there are about 160,000 clones; around 89% appear just once. The biggest ten clones account for over 4% of the sample.

The time point label, as the study defines it: about 28 days (+/-7) after the second vaccine dose. AZD1222 recipients whose second dose came at about 4 weeks and those whose second dose came at about 12 weeks were combined into one group, since spike-specific TCR depth and breadth did not differ between the two schedules. Samples from vaccinated people were obtained from the UK trials COV001 and COV002, which included a single-blind randomized controlled phase 2/3 trial of AZD1222 (ChAdOx1 nCoV-19) in healthy adults. Trial participant PBMC samples were collected at day 0 and day 28 after the second dose for TCRbeta chain sequencing. This clone was detected a few times. Its antigen is still unknown. No much larger clone is present one base from it, and per-base qualities are unavailable.

Sequencing was performed on peripheral blood, taken 28 days after the second AZD1222 dose. The TCR sequence derives from an adult who received the AZD1222 COVID-19 vaccine. The chain is assembled from TRBV2 and TRBJ1-6; no D gene is confidently identified. The sequenced DNA: TGTGCCAGCAGTGAAAGACGCGGCATTAATTCACCCCTCCACTTT. Its amino acids are CASSERRGINSPLHF.